Shown below are 8 T cell receptor beta chains from a single sample sequenced in a study of human thymus T cells (dated by TCRdb to 2020 to 2022). Libraries were constructed by the immunoSEQ multiplex PCR assay. The source is immuneACCESS, and TCRdb retained only in-frame sequences with V and J called. Part of the clones is not carried over; for the studies checked, unresolved V genes explain less than half of this, and the remainder is unexplained. This sample gives some 72,000 clones in total; just over 95% of them show up just once. Approximately 0.03% of the sample lies in the top ten. Thymus tissue was collected as surgical resects that were removed during corrective cardiac surgery. Sequenced: thymus tissue. The receptors stem from a boy younger than two with a congenital heart defect but otherwise immunologically healthy.

This clone was detected once. The chain has TRBV7-8 and TRBJ2-1; 12 nucleotides agree with TRBD2. V shed 1 base and J 0 bases; nucleotides not matched to a gene: 7. Germline assignment: CDR1 SGHVS and CDR2 FQNEAQ. The CDR3 extends over 19 amino acids. The CDR3, as DNA: TGTGCCAGCAGCTTAGGGTACGGGACTAGCGGGCCCTCCTACAATGAGCAGTTCTTC. This translates into CASSLGYGTSGPSYNEQFF.

The CDR3 bases are TGTGCCAGCAGTGAGGGGGTAATAGATGAAAAACTGTTTTTT. It specifies CASSEGVIDEKLFF. V is TRBV6-1 and J is TRBJ1-4; D possibly corresponds to TRBD1 (5 bases). V was shortened by 3 bases and J by 6 bases, with 11 bases between the two germline ends. The CDR3 runs 14 residues. Germline CDR1 and CDR2: MNHNS and SASEGT.

The gene calls are TRBV6-5 and TRBJ1-4; D not resolved. V was trimmed by 5 bases and J by 3 bases, leaving 13 bases between them. Germline V gives CDR1 MNHEY, CDR2 SVGAGI. The CDR3 consists of 15 residues. The CDR3 nucleotides are TGTGCCAGCAGTCCCCTATTGCTGCCTAATGAAAAACTGTTTTTT. Its translation is CASSPLLLPNEKLFF.

The rearrangement joins TRBV19 to TRBJ1-3; D is uncertain. Per the germline V gene, CDR1 is LNHDA and CDR2 is SQIVND (reference sequence). CDR3 length: 17 residues. V lost 9 bases to trimming and J lost 0 bases, with 21 bases between them. CDR3 loop: CASLSLHRVISGNTIYF. Written as DNA, the CDR3 is TGTGCCAGCTTAAGCCTACACCGGGTTATCTCTGGAAACACCATATATTTT.

This chain connects TRBV6-5 to TRBJ1-5; 7 bases fit TRBD1. V dropped 6 bases and J dropped 5; count of bases not matched to a gene: 10. Germline V gene data show CDR1 as MNHEY and CDR2 as SVGAGI. The CDR3 is 15 residues long. The chain's CDR3 is CASRENRGGDQPQHF. In DNA, the CDR3 is TGTGCCAGCAGAGAGAACAGGGGAGGGGATCAGCCCCAGCATTTT.

This clone has only one observation. This chain joins TRBV6-1 and TRBJ1-3; the match to TRBD1 covers 7 bases. With V trimmed by 6 bases and J by 2 bases, 4 bases remained unmatched. The CDR3 length is 14 residues. From germline, CDR1 is MNHNS and CDR2 SASEGT. The CDR3 nucleotides are TGTGCCAGCAGGGAGGGACAGACTGGAAACACCATATATTTT. Amino acids: CASREGQTGNTIYF.

This clone was detected only a few times. The chain's CDR3 is CASSEGSWVGGGGYTF. CDR3 sequence (DNA): TGTGCCAGCAGTGAGGGGTCATGGGTAGGGGGCGGGGGCTACACCTTC. The rearrangement uses TRBV25-1 and TRBJ1-2; TRBD1 matches 7 bases. Per germline, CDR1 MGHDK and CDR2 SYGVNS. V lost 3 bases and J lost 8; bases outside the gene matches: 15. This CDR3 comprises 16 residues.

V and J are TRBV11-2 and TRBJ2-7; 8 bases map to TRBD1. This CDR3 is built from 14 residues. Per germline, CDR1 SGHAT and CDR2 FQNNGV. J was trimmed by 7 bases and V by 4 bases; bases with no gene match: 9. CDR3 in amino acids: CASSYGQGRWEQYF. The DNA of the CDR3 is TGTGCCAGCAGCTACGGACAGGGACGGTGGGAGCAGTACTTC.